This T cell receptor (beta chain) emerged from a study of blood T cell repertoires in COVID-19 (dated by TCRdb to about 2020). Turning to the overall study: Collaborator samples came from the United States, Italy and Spain and covered acute and convalescent phases of COVID-19. The repertoires were released in a freely available public database intended as a resource for research on the immune response to SARS-CoV-2. The material from the prospective study consisted of cDNA or gDNA derived from T cells, B-cell-depleted T cells, or PBMCs. Subjects who had been exposed to COVID-19, were actively infected with it, or had recovered from it provided the deeply sampled blood TCRbeta repertoires that made up the dataset. Samples were obtained from the ongoing ImmuneRACE study (first 160 participants) and from about 1,300 subjects provided by 6 global collaborators. Where available, HLA class I and class II types were obtained from metadata supplied by the sample provider rather than from assay-based typing. The sample metadata nearly always contained a de-identified subject ID, COVID-19 status, age in years and sex.

The collaborating institutions used their own protocols to collect whole blood in K2EDTA tubes. Collaborator samples were shipped for TCRbeta analysis as frozen whole blood, isolated PBMCs, or DNA extracted from either sample type. General study outcomes and caveats: The quantity of clinical and demographic metadata differed by source and by participant and was supplied without curation.

CDR1 and CDR2, per the germline V gene, are SGHTA and FQGNSA. V ends up 7 bases short and J 2 bases short, with an unmatched junction base count of 16. CDR3 length: 18 amino acids, cysteine to phenylalanine. Here the CDR3 DNA is all that survives: 54 bases in frame from base 1. Points on this clone: No cognate antigen has been identified for it. Base quality data are lacking; no much larger clone is found one base away.

The immunoSEQ Assay, a bias-controlled multiplex PCR, was used to amplify TCRbeta CDR3 regions from genomic DNA. In the paper's pipeline: Within the assay, amplification of reference gene primers was used to estimate how many nucleated cells each sample contained. To quantify the absolute abundance of each unique TCRbeta CDR3 rearrangement, sequence reads were collapsed and filtered. For each sample, productive Simpson clonality was calculated as the square root of Simpson's diversity index over productive rearrangements. Not all clones reach the TCRdb copy of this immuneACCESS table, which keeps in-frame sequences only. Checked studies attribute under half of the gap to unresolved V genes and leave the rest unexplained. That table gives V, J and clone size, and the DNA gave D and trimming. Present in this sample are approximately 360,000 clones, roughly 90% of which were seen just once. Jointly, the top ten make up more than 0.95% of the sample.

The sample was peripheral blood. The receptor was isolated from a man aged 35-49 years with acute or convalescent COVID-19. Recombination joined TRBV7-2 with TRBJ1-5, with 8 middle bases fitting TRBD1. For the CDR3, the sequence is CASTRDRRTNSGNQPQHF. The sequenced DNA is TGTGCCAGCACCCGGGACAGGCGAACGAATAGCGGCAATCAGCCCCAGCATTTT.